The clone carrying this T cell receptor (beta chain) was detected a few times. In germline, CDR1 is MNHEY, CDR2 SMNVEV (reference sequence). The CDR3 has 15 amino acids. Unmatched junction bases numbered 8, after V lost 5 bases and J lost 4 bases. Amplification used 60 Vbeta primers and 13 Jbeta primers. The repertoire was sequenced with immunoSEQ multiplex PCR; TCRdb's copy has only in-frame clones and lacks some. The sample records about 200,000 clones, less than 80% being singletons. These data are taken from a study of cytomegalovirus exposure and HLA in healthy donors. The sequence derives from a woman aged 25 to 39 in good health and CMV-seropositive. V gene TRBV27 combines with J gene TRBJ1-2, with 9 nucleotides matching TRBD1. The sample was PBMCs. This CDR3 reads CASSRRQGDIYGYTF. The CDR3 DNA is TGTGCCAGCAGTAGAAGACAGGGGGACATCTATGGCTACACCTTC.